These 18 T cell receptor beta chains share one sample of origin, sequenced in a study of T cells after yellow fever vaccination. TCRdb passed the 5' RACE reads through MiXCR, listing each CDR3 protein once. Of more than 450,000 distinct CDR3 sequences detected, about a fifth appear once; the ten largest clones hold roughly a sixth. Here the sequenced sample was PBMCs, taken roughly 23 days after the first yellow fever vaccination. These receptors were collected from a young man who received the YFV17D yellow fever vaccine.

The chain employs TRBV11-2 and TRBJ1-1, with TRBD1 matching over 10 bases. CDR1 and CDR2 (germline): SGHAT, FQNNGV. V lost 4 bases and J lost 5; bases outside the gene matches: 7. The CDR3 contains 15 residues. CDR3 residues: CASSSTGGVSTEAFF. CDR3 bases: TGTGCCAGCAGCTCGACAGGGGGCGTCTCTACTGAAGCTTTCTTT. Complete variable domain (other parts from reference TRBV11-2 and TRBJ1-1): EAGVAQSPRYKIIEKRQSVAFWCNPISGHATLYWYQQILGQGPKLLIQFQNNGVVDDSQLPKDRFSAERLKGVDSTLKIQPAKLEDSAVYLCASSSTGGVSTEAFFGQGTRLTVV.

The chain recombines TRBV7-2 with TRBJ2-3, with D hard to call. V lost 2 bases and J 5 bases, leaving 5 bases between the germline ends. Germline assignment: CDR1 SGHTA and CDR2 FQGNSA. CDR3 length: 12 residues. CDR3 region: CASSLIVDTQYF. In DNA, the CDR3 is TGTGCCAGCAGCTTAATAGTAGATACGCAGTATTTT.

V gene TRBV10-3 combines with J gene TRBJ2-1; D possibly uses TRBD1 or TRBD2 (5 bases each). The germline V and J ends were trimmed by 2 bases and 3 bases, with 14 bases remaining between them. Looked up from germline, CDR1 is ENHRY and CDR2 is SYGVKD. This CDR3 has 16 residues. The DNA for the CDR3 is TGTGCCATCAGTGAGAGGCGAGGGGAGCTCTACAATGAGCAGTTCTTC. The encoded protein is CAISERRGELYNEQFF.

This clonotype has just a few counts. The chain combines TRBV7-8 with TRBJ2-3; no clear D. Germline CDR1 reads SGHVS; CDR2 reads FQNEAQ. The V gene lost 0 bases and the J gene lost 2 bases, with 9 bases spanning the gap. CDR3 length: 15 residues. CDR3 DNA sequence: TGTGCCAGCAGCTTAGCCTTGATTTTCACAGATACGCAGTATTTT. Its translation: CASSLALIFTDTQYF. Using reference TRBV7-8 and TRBJ2-3 for the parts outside the CDR3, the full variable domain is GAGVSQSPRYKVAKRGQDVALRCDPISGHVSLFWYQQALGQGPEFLTYFQNEAQLDKSGLPSDRFFAERPEGSVSTLKIQRTQQEDSAVYLCASSLALIFTDTQYFGPGTRLTVL.

The chain has TRBV20-1 and TRBJ1-1; possibly TRBD1 for D (6 bases). Germline V gene sequence: CDR1 DFQATT, CDR2 SNEGSKA (reference sequence). CDR3 size: 15 residues. The V end was cut by 5 bases, the J end by 5 bases, with 21 bases between. Here the CDR3 DNA reads TGCAGTGCTGGAACCAACGGGGGGCGCGGGACTGAAGCTTTCTTT. This translates into CSAGTNGGRGTEAFF.

This clonotype was detected a few times. V usage is TRBV2 and J usage is TRBJ1-2, with TRBD1 identical over 8 bases. Unmatched junction bases numbered 11, after V lost 6 bases and J lost 14 bases. Germline assignment: CDR1 SNHLY and CDR2 FYNNEI. The CDR3 runs to 12 residues. CDR3 nucleotide sequence: TGTGCCAGCAGCCTCGGGACAGGCCATCGGACCTTC. Protein: CASSLGTGHRTF. Supplemented by reference TRBV2 and TRBJ1-2, the full variable domain reads EPEVTQTPSHQVTQMGQEVILRCVPISNHLYFYWYRQILGQKVEFLVSFYNNEISEKSEIFDDQFSVERPDGSNFTLKIRSTKLEDSAMYFCASSLGTGHRTFGSGTRLTVV.

This chain connects TRBV4-1 to TRBJ2-1, with 8 nucleotides matching TRBD2. CDR3 length equals 16 residues. Per the germline V gene, CDR1 is MGHRA and CDR2 is YSYEKL. J gave up 3 bases and V 7 bases, and 11 bases lay outside the gene matches. The CDR3 is CASKDPGGHNYNEQFF. CDR3 nucleotides: TGCGCCAGCAAAGATCCGGGGGGGCACAACTACAATGAGCAGTTCTTC.

This clonotype occurred a few times. The rearrangement uses TRBV18 and TRBJ2-2, with 7 nucleotides matching TRBD1. Unmatched junction bases numbered 7, after V lost 8 bases and J lost 1 base. CDR1 is KGHSH and CDR2 is LQKENI in the germline V gene. The CDR3 has 15 amino acids. CDR3 nucleotide sequence: TGTGCCAGCAAGAGGGACAGACAGAACACCGGGGAGCTGTTTTTT. Amino acid sequence: CASKRDRQNTGELFF.

This clonotype was detected a few times. V usage is TRBV4-3 and J usage is TRBJ2-5, with no clear D. From germline, CDR1 is LGHNA and CDR2 YSLEER. The CDR3 runs to 15 residues. V lost 0 bases and J lost 1, with 9 bases in between. The CDR3 DNA reads TGCGCCAGCAGCCAAGATGAGAAACTCCAAGAGACCCAGTACTTC. This gives the protein CASSQDEKLQETQYF.

The chain is built from TRBV29-1 and TRBJ2-3; 7 bases map to TRBD2. Germline-derived CDR1 and CDR2 are SQVTM and ANQGSEA. Trimming at V came to 2 bases and at J to 11 bases, leaving 1 base not matched to a gene. The CDR3 contains 10 residues. CDR3 loop: CSVEPGGQYF. CDR3 nucleotide sequence: TGCAGCGTTGAACCGGGGGGGCAGTATTTT.

V usage is TRBV12-3 or TRBV12-4 and J usage is TRBJ1-6; D might be TRBD1 (5 bases). Trimming removed 6 bases from V and 5 bases from J, with 11 bases in between. The CDR3 runs to 14 residues. DNA of the CDR3: TGTGCCAGCAGGGTCGACAGTCATAATTCACCCCTCCACTTT. Its protein is CASRVDSHNSPLHF.

This clonotype was seen only a few times. This chain uses TRBV29-1 with TRBJ2-2; 11 bases agree with TRBD2. The CDR3 contains 13 residues. With 4 bases clipped from V and 6 bases from J, the junction kept 1 base outside the gene matches. Germline V lookup: CDR1 SQVTM, CDR2 ANQGSEA. The CDR3 sequence is CSVGLAGSGELFF. CDR3 bases: TGCAGCGTTGGACTAGCGGGGTCCGGGGAGCTGTTTTTT.

This clonotype came up many times. The chain recombines TRBV4-1 with TRBJ2-7, with D perhaps TRBD1 or TRBD2 (5 bases each). Germline CDR1 is MGHRA and CDR2 is YSYEKL. V shed 4 bases and J shed 7 bases, with 26 bases lying between them. CDR3 length equals 17 residues. CDR3 nucleotide sequence: TGCGCCAGCAGCCCCAATCCCGGGACGAAGATCTCGGGTGAGCAGTACTTC. Translation gives CASSPNPGTKISGEQYF.

In its sample, this clonotype was seen a few times. The J gene is TRBJ1-6, the V gene TRBV11-2; D gene unclear. Trimming cost V 2 bases and J 8 bases, with 10 bases left between them. Germline loops: CDR1 SGHAT, CDR2 FQNNGV. This CDR3 is 14 amino acids long. CDR3 sequence reads: CASSLRQEDSPLHF. In DNA, the CDR3 is TGTGCCAGCAGCTTACGCCAGGAGGATTCACCCCTCCACTTT.

The V gene is TRBV18, the J gene TRBJ1-2; TRBD1 matches 7 bases. Per the germline V gene, CDR1 is KGHSH and CDR2 is LQKENI. V was clipped by 5 bases and J by 8 bases; unmatched bases: 8. This CDR3 has 13 residues. The CDR3: CASSSTGIRGYTF. Here the CDR3 DNA reads TGTGCCAGCTCATCGACAGGGATAAGGGGCTACACCTTC.

The V gene is TRBV11-2, the J gene TRBJ2-1, with 9 bases aligning to TRBD2. CDR3 length equals 16 residues. The trim removed 1 base at V and 3 bases at J, leaving 4 bases unmatched. Looked up from germline, CDR1 is SGHAT and CDR2 is FQNNGV. The CDR3 protein is CASSLGRGGLYNEQFF. In DNA form, the CDR3 reads TGTGCCAGCAGCTTAGGGCGGGGGGGCCTCTACAATGAGCAGTTCTTC.

CDR3 sequence (DNA): TGTGCCAGCAGCGTGAATTGGGGGCGCGAAAAACTGTTTTTT. It yields the protein CASSVNWGREKLFF. This chain joins TRBV7-2 and TRBJ1-4, with D perhaps TRBD1 (6 bases). The CDR3 spans 14 residues. Trimming took off 5 bases at V and 8 bases at J, with 15 bases between the two ends. Germline values: CDR1 SGHTA, CDR2 FQGNSA.

The chain recombines TRBV5-1 with TRBJ1-3; no firm D call. The CDR3 runs 14 residues. Germline V CDR1 and CDR2: SGHRS, YFSETQ. Trimming cost V 2 bases and J 2 bases, with 8 bases left between them. CDR3 amino acids: CASSLDGPGNTIYF. The CDR3 coding sequence is TGCGCCAGCAGCTTAGACGGTCCTGGAAACACCATATATTTT.